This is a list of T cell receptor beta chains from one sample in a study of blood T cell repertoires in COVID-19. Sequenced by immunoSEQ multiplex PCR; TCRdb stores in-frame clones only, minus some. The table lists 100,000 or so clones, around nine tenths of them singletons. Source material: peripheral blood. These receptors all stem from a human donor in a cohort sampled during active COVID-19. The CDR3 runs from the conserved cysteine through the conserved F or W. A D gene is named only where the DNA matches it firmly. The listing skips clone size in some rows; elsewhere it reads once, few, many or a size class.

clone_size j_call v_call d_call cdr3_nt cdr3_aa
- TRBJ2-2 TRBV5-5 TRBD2 TGTGCCAGCAGGCCTAGCGGGAGGACCGGGGAGCTGTTTTTT CASRPSGRTGELFF
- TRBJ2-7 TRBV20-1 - TGCAGTGCTCGTGAGGGCCGCTACGAGCAGTACTTC CSAREGRYEQYF
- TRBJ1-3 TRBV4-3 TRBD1 TGCGCCAGCAGCCTACAGGGGGCTGGAAACACCATATATTTT CASSLQGAGNTIYF
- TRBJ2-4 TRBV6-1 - TGTGCCAGCGCTGAAGGACAGCCCACGGGACTAGCCAAAAACATTCAGTACTTC CASAEGQPTGLAKNIQYF
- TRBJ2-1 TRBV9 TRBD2 TGTGCCAGCAGCGCCCCCGGGACTAGCGGATACAATGAGCAGTTCTTC CASSAPGTSGYNEQFF
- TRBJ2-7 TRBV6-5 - TGTGCCACGGGGAGGGGGTCCCAATACGAGCAGTACTTC CATGRGSQYEQYF
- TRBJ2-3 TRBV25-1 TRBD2 TGTGCCAGCACAAGCGGGAGTGCGGCAGATACGCAGTATTTT CASTSGSAADTQYF
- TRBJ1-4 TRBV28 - TGTGCCAGCAGGCTGGGACAAGGGGCTCTTAGACGAGAAAAACTGTTTTTT CASRLGQGALRREKLFF
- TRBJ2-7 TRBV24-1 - TGTGCCACCAGTGATCGGGCAGGGCCATCCTACGAGCAGTACTTC CATSDRAGPSYEQYF
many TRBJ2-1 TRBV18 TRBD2 TGTGCCAGCTCACCACTGGGCGGGGGGGGCCTCAATGAGCAGTTCTTC CASSPLGGGGLNEQFF
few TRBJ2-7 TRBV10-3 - TGTGCCACAGGGGGAGGTAACTACGAGCAGTACTTC CATGGGNYEQYF
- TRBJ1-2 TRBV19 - TGTGCCAGTAGGTCAGTTTGGGGCTACACCTTC CASRSVWGYTF
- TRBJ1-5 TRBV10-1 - TGCGCCAGCAGTGACCCACCTGTCACAGGGTCCAAAGGACATAGCAATCAGCCCCAGCATTTT CASSDPPVTGSKGHSNQPQHF
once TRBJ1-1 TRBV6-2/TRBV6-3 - TGTGCCAGCAGTCAGGGGAACACTGAAGCTTTCTTT CASSQGNTEAFF
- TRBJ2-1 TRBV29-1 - TGCAGCGGACGCGGCAACAATGAGCAGTTCTTC CSGRGNNEQFF
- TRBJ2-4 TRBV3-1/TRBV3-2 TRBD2 TGTGCCAGCAGCCAAGATTCCAGCGGGAGGGAGTGGTACTTC CASSQDSSGREWYF
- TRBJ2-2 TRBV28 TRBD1 TGTGCCAGCAGTCCCGGGACAGGGGTAATCGGGGAGCTGTTTTTT CASSPGTGVIGELFF
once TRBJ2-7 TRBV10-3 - - CAGLFYEQYFGLYEQYF
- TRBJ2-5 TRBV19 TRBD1 TGTGCCAGTAGTAGCCACAGGGGCCGAGAGACCCAGTACTTC CASSSHRGRETQYF
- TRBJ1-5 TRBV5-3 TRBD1 TGTGCCAGAAGCCGAGACAGGGTCGGAGGTCAGCCCCAGCATTTT CARSRDRVGGQPQHF
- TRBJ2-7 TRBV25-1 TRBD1 TGTGCCAGCAGTGAATATATTCGGGGACAGGAGCAGTACTTC CASSEYIRGQEQYF
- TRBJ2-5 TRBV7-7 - TGTGCCAGCAGCTTAGGACAGGCTCACCAAGAGACCCAGTACTTC CASSLGQAHQETQYF
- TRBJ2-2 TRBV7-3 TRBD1 TGTGCCAGCAGCCGAAGAGGACAGGGGGTTATTTACGGGGAGCTGTTTTTT CASSRRGQGVIYGELFF
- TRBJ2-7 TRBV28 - TGTGCCAGCACCTCCCCAAGGGGGATCAACTACGAGCAGTACTTC CASTSPRGINYEQYF
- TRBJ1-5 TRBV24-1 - TGTGCCACCAGTGAGGCAGGGGTTTATCAGCCCCAGCATTTT CATSEAGVYQPQHF
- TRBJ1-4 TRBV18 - TGTGCCAGCTCACCGTCAGGGAATGAAAAACTGTTTTTT CASSPSGNEKLFF
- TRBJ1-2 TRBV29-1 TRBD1 TGCAGCGTTGGGGAACAGGGGGGGAATGGCTACACCTTC CSVGEQGGNGYTF
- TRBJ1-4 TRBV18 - TGTGCCAGCTCACAGCGAGCTCTTGAGGGTTCAGGTGAAAAACTGTTTTTT CASSQRALEGSGEKLFF
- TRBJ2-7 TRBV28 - TGTGCCAGCGCGCGTCCTGCCCCTGTCGAGCAGTACTTC CASARPAPVEQYF
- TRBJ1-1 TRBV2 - TGTGCCAGCAGACCGCGACAGACGGAAGCTTTCTTT CASRPRQTEAFF
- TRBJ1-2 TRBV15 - TGTGCCACCAGCAGAGATCGAGGGCCAGCTAACTATGGCTACACCTTC CATSRDRGPANYGYTF